The following is a TCR beta chain sequence with its context. This sample is drawn from a study of technical replicates of blood from several donors. Only in-frame clones appear in the TCRdb table, and some are missing; sequencing was by immunoSEQ multiplex PCR. The table shows some 80,000 clones, with around 97% occurring only once. CDR3 length: 16 residues. Germline-derived CDR1 and CDR2 are MDHEN and SYDVKM. The V and J ends lost 4 bases and 2 bases, in that order; junction bases with no gene match: 10. Source material: T cells isolated from PBMCs. The sequence derives from a human donor in good health. The chain uses TRBV28 and TRBJ2-7; 8 bases align to TRBD1. The CDR3 sequence is CASSSPSLTGAYEQYF. The CDR3 bases are TGTGCCAGCAGTTCCCCCTCGCTGACAGGGGCCTACGAGCAGTACTTC.